These 3 T cell receptor beta chains share one sample of origin, sequenced in a study of T cell responses to AZD1222 COVID-19 vaccine. Only in-frame clones appear in the TCRdb table, and some are missing; sequencing was by immunoSEQ multiplex PCR. The sample includes approximately 200,000 clones, about 86% of them seen just once. The input for sequencing was peripheral blood, taken on day 0 of AZD1222 vaccination. These receptors were obtained from an adult in good health.

The genes are TRBV13 and TRBJ1-1; D gene unclear. This CDR3 spans 15 amino acids. Trimming pared 2 bases from V and 4 bases from J, leaving 14 bases between. Germline CDR1 PRHDT, CDR2 FYEKMQ (reference sequence). In DNA, the CDR3 is TGTGCCAGCAGCTTAAGAGACCTGGGATTCACTGAAGCTTTCTTT. This encodes CASSLRDLGFTEAFF.

This clone showed up just a few times. The chain recombines TRBV6-5 with TRBJ1-3, with D unresolved. The CDR3 loop spans 12 amino acids. Looked up from germline, CDR1 is MNHEY and CDR2 is SVGAGI. Deletions cut 8 bases from V and 4 bases from J, with 9 bases between. The CDR3 nucleotides read TGTGCCAGCGAGGGAGCAGGAAACACCATATATTTT. Translation gives CASEGAGNTIYF.

V and J are TRBV3-1 (or the pseudogene TRBV3-2) and TRBJ1-2; 9 nucleotides align to TRBD1. CDR1 is LGHDT and CDR2 is YNNKEL in the germline V gene (reference sequence). Trimming took 2 bases from V and 2 from J; bases not matched to a gene: 6. The CDR3 covers 16 residues. CDR3 residues: CASSQTDRGKNYGYTF. CDR3 sequence (DNA): TGTGCCAGCAGCCAAACAGACAGGGGGAAGAACTATGGCTACACCTTC.